The 27 T cell receptor beta chains below come from one sample, sequenced in a study of T cell responses to AZD1222 COVID-19 vaccine. Clones were read by immunoSEQ multiplex PCR, and TCRdb kept only the in-frame ones, dropping some. Counted here are approximately 100,000 clones, around 92% occurring once; the ten biggest clones make up about 2.6%. The sequences come from peripheral blood, collected on day 0 of MenACWY control vaccination. All receptors come from an adult in good health.

The CDR3 DNA sequence: TGCAGCGGACTATCCGGGGAGCTGTTTTTT. Translation: CSGLSGELFF. The chain employs TRBV29-1 and TRBJ2-2, with D perhaps matching TRBD2 (5 bases). V lost 7 bases, J lost 6 bases, and 6 bases lay in between. The CDR3 spans 10 residues. The germline V gene encodes CDR1 SQVTM and CDR2 ANQGSEA.

The chain recombines TRBV13 with TRBJ1-6, with 7 bases fitting TRBD1. Unmatched junction bases numbered 0, after V lost 0 bases and J lost 7 bases. CDR3 length equals 14 residues. Germline-derived CDR1 and CDR2 are PRHDT and FYEKMQ (reference sequence). The CDR3 loop is CASSLGQGNSPLHF. The DNA for the CDR3 is TGTGCCAGCAGCTTAGGACAGGGGAATTCACCCCTCCACTTT.

This sequence joins TRBV4-3 and TRBJ1-4, with TRBD1 as a possible D gene (6 bases). This CDR3 is built from 15 residues. V was cut by 4 bases and J by 1 base, with 10 bases left in between. CDR1 is LGHNA, CDR2 YSLEER, per germline. Here the CDR3 reads CASSRGAQTNEKLFF. Written as DNA, the CDR3 is TGCGCCAGCAGCCGGGGGGCGCAAACTAATGAAAAACTGTTTTTT.

The chain couples TRBV7-9 to TRBJ1-2, with D maybe TRBD1 (5 bases). Germline assignment: CDR1 SEHNR and CDR2 FQNEAQ (reference sequence). The ends were cut back, 1 base at V and 6 bases at J, with 12 bases in the middle. The CDR3 is 14 amino acids. CDR3 in amino acids: CASSLEHGAHGYTF. CDR3 coding DNA: TGTGCCAGCAGCTTAGAGCATGGGGCCCATGGCTACACCTTC.

The chain carries TRBV7-6 and TRBJ2-5; 10 bases match TRBD1. Trimming cost V 3 bases and J 5 bases; bases outside gene matches: 6. This CDR3 region has 15 residues. Looked up from germline, CDR1 is SGHVS and CDR2 is FNYEAQ. The CDR3 region has the DNA TGTGCCAGCAGCTTTGGACAGGGGGGCGGGGAGACCCAGTACTTC. This gives the protein CASSFGQGGGETQYF.

The CDR3 is CATSRDSGVETQYF. CDR3 nucleotides: TGTGCCACCAGCAGGGACTCAGGGGTAGAGACCCAGTACTTC. The chain links TRBV15 to TRBJ2-5; perhaps TRBD1 as D (6 bases). CDR3 length equals 14 residues. Germline V gene data show CDR1 as LNHNV and CDR2 as YYDKDF (reference sequence). The germline V and J ends were trimmed by 3 bases and 4 bases, with 12 bases remaining between them. The variable domain in full, with the rest retrieved from reference TRBV15 and TRBJ2-5, is DAMVIQNPRYQVTQFGKPVTLSCSQTLNHNVMYWYQQKSSQAPKLLFHYYDKDFNNEADTPDNFQSRRPNTSFCFLDIRSPGLGDTAMYLCATSRDSGVETQYFGPGTRLLVL.

The chain is built from TRBV11-2 and TRBJ1-2, with 7 bases aligning to TRBD1. V lost 5 bases, J lost 4 bases, and 7 bases stayed unmatched. This CDR3 region has 14 residues. From germline, CDR1 is SGHAT and CDR2 FQNNGV. CDR3 sequence (DNA): TGTGCCAGCAGCGAGGACAGGATGTCCTATGGCTACACCTTC. Protein product: CASSEDRMSYGYTF. The full variable domain, with the rest looked up from reference TRBV11-2 and TRBJ1-2, is EAGVAQSPRYKIIEKRQSVAFWCNPISGHATLYWYQQILGQGPKLLIQFQNNGVVDDSQLPKDRFSAERLKGVDSTLKIQPAKLEDSAVYLCASSEDRMSYGYTFGSGTRLTVV.

The chain has TRBV28 and TRBJ1-5; possibly TRBD1 for D (5 bases). The length of the CDR3 is 15 residues. The germline gives CDR1 MDHEN, CDR2 SYDVKM. V lost 4 bases, J lost 2 bases, and 12 bases lay in between. Here the CDR3 reads CASSSLGEGNQPQHF. The CDR3 DNA sequence: TGTGCCAGCAGTTCCTTGGGGGAGGGCAATCAGCCCCAGCATTTT.

The chain joins TRBV4-3 to TRBJ2-2; D is perhaps TRBD1 or TRBD2 (5 bases each). CDR3 length: 14 amino acids. Deletions cut 6 bases from V and 4 bases from J, with 12 bases between. The germline V gene encodes CDR1 LGHNA and CDR2 YSLEER. The CDR3 loop reads CASSYGAGTGELFF. For the CDR3, the DNA is TGCGCCAGCAGTTATGGGGCGGGCACCGGGGAGCTGTTTTTT.

V and J are TRBV5-1 and TRBJ2-7; TRBD1 is a possible D gene (7 bases). V was cut by 4 bases and J by 3 bases, with 14 bases left in between. CDR3 length: 14 residues. The germline gives CDR1 SGHRS, CDR2 YFSETQ. CDR3 residues: CASSPGGYSYEQYF. CDR3 coding DNA: TGCGCCAGCAGCCCAGGGGGGTATAGCTACGAGCAGTACTTC.

V gene TRBV19 combines with J gene TRBJ2-6; D call uncertain. V lost 5 bases and J 4 bases, leaving 6 bases between the germline ends. The length of the CDR3 is 13 residues. CDR1 and CDR2 (germline): LNHDA, SQIVND (reference sequence). As DNA, the CDR3 is TGTGCCAGTAGTTTGGCAGGGGCCAACGTCCTGACTTTC. Protein product: CASSLAGANVLTF.

The V call is TRBV19, the J call TRBJ1-2; no clear D gene. Germline V lookup: CDR1 LNHDA, CDR2 SQIVND (reference sequence). V was clipped by 4 bases and J by 8 bases, with 14 bases between them. CDR3 length: 13 amino acids. The CDR3 loop reads CASSTDPGGGYTF. CDR3 bases: TGTGCCAGTAGTACAGACCCTGGAGGGGGCTACACCTTC.

V gene TRBV2 combines with J gene TRBJ2-2, with 10 bases lining up with TRBD2. Per germline, CDR1 SNHLY and CDR2 FYNNEI. The CDR3 contains 15 residues. Trimming removed 5 bases from V and 9 bases from J; junction bases left unmatched: 9. CDR3 coding DNA: TGTGCCAGCAGTCCTAGCGGGGGCCCGACCCGGGAGCTGTTTTTT. Amino acid sequence: CASSPSGGPTRELFF.

The rearrangement joins TRBV27 to TRBJ1-6, with no clear D. V lost 7 bases to trimming and J lost 2 bases, with 12 bases between them. This CDR3 comprises 15 residues. Looked up from germline, CDR1 is MNHEY and CDR2 is SMNVEV (reference sequence). CDR3 in amino acids: CASKERVPYNSPLHF. The CDR3 bases are TGTGCCAGCAAGGAAAGGGTTCCCTATAATTCACCCCTCCACTTT.

CDR3 bases: TGCGCCAGCAGCTCCCAAGAGACCCAGTACTTC. Protein product: CASSSQETQYF. The chain joins TRBV5-1 to TRBJ2-5; no definite D call. Trimming left V 3 bases short and J 1 base short, with 1 base between. CDR1 SGHRS and CDR2 YFSETQ come from the germline V gene. The CDR3 covers 11 residues.

The rearrangement uses TRBV23-1 and TRBJ1-2, with D maybe TRBD1 (5 bases). TRBV23-1 is treated as an ORF (open reading frame) with a function not yet certain. The V end lost 4 bases, the J end lost 4 bases, and 19 bases lay between the germline ends. CDR3 length: 16 residues. The CDR3 DNA is TGCGCCAGCAGTCCGTCCGGCGAAGGGACCGTCTATGGCTACACCTTC. Translating gives CASSPSGEGTVYGYTF.

The chain has TRBV6-5 and TRBJ2-7; D unresolved. The CDR3 totals 14 residues. Trimming pared 6 bases from V and 2 bases from J, leaving 14 bases between. Germline CDR1 reads MNHEY; CDR2 reads SVGAGI. The CDR3 DNA is TGTGCCAGCAGCCGGTCGGCAGGTCCCTACGAGCAGTACTTC. It specifies CASSRSAGPYEQYF.

This clone was observed a single time. This sequence joins TRBV27 and TRBJ2-3; unclear D gene. Germline CDR1 is MNHEY and CDR2 is SMNVEV (reference sequence). The CDR3 is made up of 16 amino acids. V was cut by 2 bases and J by 4 bases, with 16 bases left in between. CDR3 amino acids: CASSLDSPVSSDTQYF. The CDR3 DNA is TGTGCCAGCAGTTTAGATTCTCCGGTATCCTCAGATACGCAGTATTTT.

This rearrangement joins TRBV24-1 to TRBJ2-3, with TRBD1 matching 7 bases. Per germline, CDR1 KGHDR and CDR2 SFDVKD. This CDR3 contains 16 residues. With V trimmed by 4 bases and J by 5 bases, 11 bases remained unmatched. As DNA, the CDR3 is TGTGCCACCAGTGAGCCGGGACAGACTGGCTTAGATACGCAGTATTTT. It yields the protein CATSEPGQTGLDTQYF.

J is TRBJ2-2 and V is TRBV2, with 8 nucleotides matching TRBD1. The V segment lost 5 bases and the J segment 6 bases; nucleotides outside the gene matches: 11. The CDR3 loop spans 16 amino acids. The V gene's germline CDR1 is SNHLY and CDR2 FYNNEI. The CDR3 DNA sequence: TGTGCCAGCAGTATACTAACAGGGGGAATGTCCGGGGAGCTGTTTTTT. Translated: CASSILTGGMSGELFF.

The gene calls are TRBV5-6 and TRBJ1-6; 7 bases map to TRBD1. Germline V CDR1 and CDR2: SGHDT, YYEEEE. J was trimmed by 12 bases and V by 4 bases; bases with no gene match: 19. The CDR3 sequence is 17 residues long. CDR3 protein: CASSAGALRQGVVPLHF. CDR3 in DNA: TGTGCCAGCAGCGCGGGGGCCCTCAGGCAGGGGGTTGTACCCCTCCACTTT. Full variable domain (remainder filled in from reference TRBV5-6 and TRBJ1-6): DAGVTQSPTHLIKTRGQQVTLRCSPKSGHDTVSWYQQALGQGPQFIFQYYEEEERQRGNFPDRFSGHQFPNYSSELNVNALLLGDSALYLCASSAGALRQGVVPLHFGNGTRLTVT.

The chain recombines TRBV6-6 with TRBJ2-1; tentatively, D is TRBD2 (5 bases). This CDR3 has 13 amino acids. Germline V gene data show CDR1 as MNHNY and CDR2 as SVGAGI (reference sequence). Trimming shortened V by 2 bases and J by 6 bases, and 8 bases separated the two germline ends. The CDR3 coding sequence is TGTGCCAGCAGTTACCTTACTAGCAATGAGCAGTTCTTC. Protein product: CASSYLTSNEQFF.

The chain has TRBV12-5 and TRBJ1-2, with TRBD1 matching over 8 bases. V trimming: 6 bases; J trimming: 7 bases; junction bases outside the gene matches: 7. CDR3 size: 13 residues. Germline assignment: CDR1 LGHNT and CDR2 FRNRAP. In DNA, the CDR3 is TGTGCTAGTGGGCGTCAGGGGGCGCTTGGCTACACCTTC. Residues: CASGRQGALGYTF.

V is TRBV14 and J is TRBJ1-4, with 7 bases fitting TRBD1. Germline CDR1 reads SGHDN; CDR2 reads FVKESK. V was pared by 3 bases and J by 7 bases, with 11 bases of the junction left unmatched. The CDR3 has 16 amino acids. The CDR3 loop is CASSQITGEESEKLFF. The DNA of the CDR3 is TGTGCCAGCAGCCAGATAACAGGGGAAGAGAGTGAAAAACTGTTTTTT.

The chain combines TRBV30 with TRBJ1-5; 7 bases line up with TRBD1. Looked up from germline, CDR1 is GTSNPN and CDR2 is SVGIG (reference sequence). The CDR3 is 14 amino acids. V was clipped by 2 bases and J by 5 bases; unmatched bases: 6. This CDR3 is CAWSRGQGDQPQHF. The CDR3 bases are TGTGCCTGGAGTAGGGGCCAGGGGGATCAGCCCCAGCATTTT.

This clone occurred once. The V gene is TRBV4-1, the J gene TRBJ2-1; either TRBD1 or TRBD2 may fit D (5 bases each). CDR1 and CDR2 (germline): MGHRA, YSYEKL. The CDR3 has 14 amino acids. Trimming cost V 3 bases and J 9 bases, with 15 bases left between them. In nucleotides, the CDR3 is TGCGCCAGCAGCCAGGAAGGGACCCCGAGTGAGCAGTTCTTC. Residues: CASSQEGTPSEQFF.

This clone was recorded once. This sequence joins TRBV27 and TRBJ1-1, with D uncertain. The CDR3 loop spans 13 amino acids. The V gene lost 5 bases and the J gene lost 0 bases, with 7 bases spanning the gap. Germline-derived CDR1 and CDR2 are MNHEY and SMNVEV (reference sequence). The CDR3 is CASSLMMNTEAFF. CDR3 nucleotide sequence: TGTGCCAGCAGTCTCATGATGAACACTGAAGCTTTCTTT.